This TCR beta chain was observed in a study of blood T cell repertoires in COVID-19. Overall study: Acute and convalescent COVID-19 samples came from the United States, Italy and Spain. T cells, B-cell-depleted T cells, or PBMCs provided the cDNA or gDNA that served as material.

Concerning this clone: Compared with germline, one end of the junction differs, possibly owing to a read error.

Followed longitudinally, the Seattle patients had been enrolled during active infection. Germline CDR1 and CDR2: DFQATT and SNEGSKA (reference sequence). This CDR3 is 9 amino acids long. Per the original data handling: Researchers report that nucleated cell counts were estimated from reference gene primer amplification. Sequencing used immunoSEQ multiplex PCR; TCRdb keeps in-frame clones, though not all of them. The DNA gave D and trimming, while V, J and clone size come from that table. The profile shows about 76,000 clones, roughly 85% of them singletons. V is TRBV20-1 and J is TRBJ2-7; D is undetermined. The TCR originated in a middle-aged man with COVID-19, enrolled during active disease. The sequencing input was peripheral blood. The CDR3 DNA follows: TGCAGTGCCTCCCACGAGCAGTACTTC. It yields the protein CSASHEQYF.